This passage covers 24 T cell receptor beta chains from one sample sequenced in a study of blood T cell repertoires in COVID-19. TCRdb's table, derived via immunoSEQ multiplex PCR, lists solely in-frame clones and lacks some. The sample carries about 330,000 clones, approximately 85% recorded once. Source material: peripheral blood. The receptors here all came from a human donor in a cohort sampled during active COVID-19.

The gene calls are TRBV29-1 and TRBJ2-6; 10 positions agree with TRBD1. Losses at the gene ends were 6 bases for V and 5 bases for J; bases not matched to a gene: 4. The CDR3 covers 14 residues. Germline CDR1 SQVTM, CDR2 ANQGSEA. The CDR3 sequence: CSVMGQGRANVLTF. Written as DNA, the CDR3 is TGCAGCGTAATGGGACAGGGGAGGGCCAACGTCCTGACTTTC.

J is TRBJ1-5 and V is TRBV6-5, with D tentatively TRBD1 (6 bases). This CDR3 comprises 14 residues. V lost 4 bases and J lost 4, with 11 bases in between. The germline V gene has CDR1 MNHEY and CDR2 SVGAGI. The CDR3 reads CASSFRGWNQPQHF. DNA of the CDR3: TGTGCCAGCAGTTTCAGGGGTTGGAATCAGCCCCAGCATTTT.

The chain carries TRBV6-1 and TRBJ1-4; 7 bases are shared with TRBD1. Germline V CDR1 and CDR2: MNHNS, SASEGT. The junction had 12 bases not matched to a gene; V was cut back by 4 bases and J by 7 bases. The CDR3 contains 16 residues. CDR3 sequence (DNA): TGTGCCAGCAGTGCTCGAGGAGGGGGCTTTGGTGAAAAACTGTTTTTT. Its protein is CASSARGGGFGEKLFF.

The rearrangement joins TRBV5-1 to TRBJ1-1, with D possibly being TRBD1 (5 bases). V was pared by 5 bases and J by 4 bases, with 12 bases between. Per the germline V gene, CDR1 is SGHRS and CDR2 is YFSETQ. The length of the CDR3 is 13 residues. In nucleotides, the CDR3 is TGCGCCAGCAGTTGGGGGGGTGGCACTGAAGCTTTCTTT. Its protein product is CASSWGGGTEAFF.

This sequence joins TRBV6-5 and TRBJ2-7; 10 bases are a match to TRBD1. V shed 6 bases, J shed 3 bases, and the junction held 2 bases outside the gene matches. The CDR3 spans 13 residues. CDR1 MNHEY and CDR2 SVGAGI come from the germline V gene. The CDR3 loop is CASRGTGDYEQYF. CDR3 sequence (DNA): TGTGCCAGCAGGGGGACAGGGGACTACGAGCAGTACTTC.

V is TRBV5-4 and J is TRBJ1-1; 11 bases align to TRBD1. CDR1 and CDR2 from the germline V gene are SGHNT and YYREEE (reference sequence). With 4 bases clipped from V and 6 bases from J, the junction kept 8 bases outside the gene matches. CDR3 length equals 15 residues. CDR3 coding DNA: TGTGCCAGCAGCCGGGACAGGGGGAATTTTCCTGAAGCTTTCTTT. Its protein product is CASSRDRGNFPEAFF.

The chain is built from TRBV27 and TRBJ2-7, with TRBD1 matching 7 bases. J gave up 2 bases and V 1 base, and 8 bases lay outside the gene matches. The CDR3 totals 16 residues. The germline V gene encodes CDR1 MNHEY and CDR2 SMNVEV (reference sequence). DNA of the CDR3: TGTGCCAGCAGTTTATTACACGGGACAGACCCCTACGAGCAGTACTTC. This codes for CASSLLHGTDPYEQYF.

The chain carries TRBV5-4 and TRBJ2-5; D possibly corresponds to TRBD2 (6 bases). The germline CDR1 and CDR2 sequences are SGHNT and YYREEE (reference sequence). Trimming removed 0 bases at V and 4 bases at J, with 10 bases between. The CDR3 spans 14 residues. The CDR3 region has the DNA TGTGCCAGCAGCTTGGGTACTAGCAGAGAGACCCAGTACTTC. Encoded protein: CASSLGTSRETQYF.

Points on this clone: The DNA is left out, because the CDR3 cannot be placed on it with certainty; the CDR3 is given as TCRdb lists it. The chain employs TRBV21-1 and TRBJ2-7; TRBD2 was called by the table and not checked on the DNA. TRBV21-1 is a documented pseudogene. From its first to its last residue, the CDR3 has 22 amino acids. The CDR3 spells CARASGEATRAVLRAGPEEQYF.

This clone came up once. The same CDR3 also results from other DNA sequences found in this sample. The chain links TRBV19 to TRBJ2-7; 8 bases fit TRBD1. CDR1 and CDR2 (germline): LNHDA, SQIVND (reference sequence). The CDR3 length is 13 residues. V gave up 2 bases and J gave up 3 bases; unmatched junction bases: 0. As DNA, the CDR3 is TGTGCCAGTAGTATAACAGGGGGCTACGAGCAGTACTTC. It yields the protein CASSITGGYEQYF.

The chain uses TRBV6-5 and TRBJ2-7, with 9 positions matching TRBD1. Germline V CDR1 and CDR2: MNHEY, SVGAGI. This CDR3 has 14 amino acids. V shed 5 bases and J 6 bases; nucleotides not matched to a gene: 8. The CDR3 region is CASSNPGQGSEQYF. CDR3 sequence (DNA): TGTGCCAGCAGTAACCCGGGACAGGGTTCCGAGCAGTACTTC.

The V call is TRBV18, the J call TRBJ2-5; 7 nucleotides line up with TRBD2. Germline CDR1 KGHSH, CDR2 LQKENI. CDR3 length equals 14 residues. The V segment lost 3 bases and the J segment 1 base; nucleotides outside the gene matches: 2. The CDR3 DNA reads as TGTGCCAGCTCACCTTGGGGGGGCCAAGAGACCCAGTACTTC. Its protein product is CASSPWGGQETQYF. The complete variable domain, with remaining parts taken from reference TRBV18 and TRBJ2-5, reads NAGVMQNPRHLVRRRGQEARLRCSPMKGHSHVYWYRQLPEEGLKFMVYLQKENIIDESGMPKERFSAEFPKEGPSILRIQQVVRGDSAAYFCASSPWGGQETQYFGPGTRLLVL.

The CDR3 bases are TGCAGTGCAAGTTTATGGACTAGCGGGGGCCAAGGGAGCTCCTACGAGCAGTACTTC. Translated, it gives CSASLWTSGGQGSSYEQYF. V gene TRBV20-1 combines with J gene TRBJ2-7, with TRBD2 identical over 13 bases. The germline V gene encodes CDR1 DFQATT and CDR2 SNEGSKA (reference sequence). CDR3 length equals 19 residues. V dropped 6 bases and J dropped 0; count of bases not matched to a gene: 17.

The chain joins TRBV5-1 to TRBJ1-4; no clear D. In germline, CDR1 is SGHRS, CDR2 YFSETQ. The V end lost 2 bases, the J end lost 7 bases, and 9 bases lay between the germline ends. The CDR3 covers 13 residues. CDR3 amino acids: CASSFEGGEKLFF. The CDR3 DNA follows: TGCGCCAGCAGCTTCGAAGGAGGTGAAAAACTGTTTTTT.

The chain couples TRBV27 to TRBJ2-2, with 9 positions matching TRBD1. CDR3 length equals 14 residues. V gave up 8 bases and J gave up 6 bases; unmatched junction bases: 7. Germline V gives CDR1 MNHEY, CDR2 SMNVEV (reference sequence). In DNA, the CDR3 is TGTGCCAGCGTCCGGGACAGGGTATCCGGGGAGCTGTTTTTT. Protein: CASVRDRVSGELFF.

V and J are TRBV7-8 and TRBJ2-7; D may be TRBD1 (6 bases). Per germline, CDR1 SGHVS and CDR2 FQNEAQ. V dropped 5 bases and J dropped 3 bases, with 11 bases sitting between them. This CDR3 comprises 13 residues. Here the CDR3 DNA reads TGTGCCAGCAGCCTGGAACAGGGCTACGAGCAGTACTTC. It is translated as CASSLEQGYEQYF.

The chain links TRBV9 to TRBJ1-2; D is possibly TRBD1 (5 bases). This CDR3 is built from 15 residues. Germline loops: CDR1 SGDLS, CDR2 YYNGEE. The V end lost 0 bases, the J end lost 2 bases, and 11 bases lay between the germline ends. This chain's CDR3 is CASSVGGEPNYGYTF. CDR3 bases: TGTGCCAGCAGCGTAGGGGGGGAACCAAACTATGGCTACACCTTC.

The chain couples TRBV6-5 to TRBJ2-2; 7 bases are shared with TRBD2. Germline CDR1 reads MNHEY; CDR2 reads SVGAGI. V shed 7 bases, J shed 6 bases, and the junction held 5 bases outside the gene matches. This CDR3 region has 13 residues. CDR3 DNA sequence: TGTGCCAGCAATCGACTAGCAGCCGGGGAGCTGTTTTTT. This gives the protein CASNRLAAGELFF.

The CDR3 spells CASSPPRQTNYGYTF. The CDR3 DNA follows: TGTGCCAGCTCACCACCCCGGCAGACAAACTATGGCTACACCTTC. The chain links TRBV18 to TRBJ1-2; unclear D gene. Germline V gives CDR1 KGHSH, CDR2 LQKENI. Between the trimmed V and J ends, which lost 0 bases and 2 bases, there was a span of 10 bases. The CDR3 totals 15 residues.

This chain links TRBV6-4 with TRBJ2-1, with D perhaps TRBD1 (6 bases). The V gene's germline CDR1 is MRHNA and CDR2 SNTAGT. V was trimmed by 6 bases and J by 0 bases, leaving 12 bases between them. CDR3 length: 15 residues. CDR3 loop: CASSTGTGSYNEQFF. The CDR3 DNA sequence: TGTGCCAGCAGCACAGGGACCGGCTCCTACAATGAGCAGTTCTTC.

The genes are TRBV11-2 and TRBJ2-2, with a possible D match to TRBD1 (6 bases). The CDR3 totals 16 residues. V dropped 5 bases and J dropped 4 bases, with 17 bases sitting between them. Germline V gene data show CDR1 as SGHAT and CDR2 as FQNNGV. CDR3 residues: CASSKIAGVSTGELFF. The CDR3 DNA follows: TGTGCCAGCAGCAAAATTGCAGGGGTGAGCACCGGGGAGCTGTTTTTT.

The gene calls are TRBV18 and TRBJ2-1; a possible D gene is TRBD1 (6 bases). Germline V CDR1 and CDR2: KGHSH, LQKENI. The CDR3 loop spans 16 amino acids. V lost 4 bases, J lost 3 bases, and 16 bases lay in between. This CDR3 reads CASSQGTPLVYNEQFF. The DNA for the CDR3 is TGTGCCAGCTCACAAGGGACACCATTGGTCTACAATGAGCAGTTCTTC.

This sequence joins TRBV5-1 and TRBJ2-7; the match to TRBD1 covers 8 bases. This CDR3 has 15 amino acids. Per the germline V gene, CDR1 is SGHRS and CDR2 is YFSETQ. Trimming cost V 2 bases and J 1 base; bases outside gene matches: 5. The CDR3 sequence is CASSFYDRGSYEQYF. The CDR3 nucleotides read TGCGCCAGCAGCTTTTATGACAGGGGATCCTACGAGCAGTACTTC. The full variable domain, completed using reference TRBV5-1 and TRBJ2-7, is KAGVTQTPRYLIKTRGQQVTLSCSPISGHRSVSWYQQTPGQGLQFLFEYFSETQRNKGNFPGRFSGRQFSNSRSEMNVSTLELGDSALYLCASSFYDRGSYEQYFGPGTRLTVT.

As DNA, the CDR3 is TGCAGCGTGGACGTTACAGGGAGGGGAAACACTGAAGCTTTCTTT. Encoded protein: CSVDVTGRGNTEAFF. The chain carries TRBV29-1 and TRBJ1-1, with a weak D call TRBD1 (6 bases). V shed 6 bases and J shed 2 bases, with 19 bases lying between them. Germline CDR1 reads SQVTM; CDR2 reads ANQGSEA. This CDR3 comprises 15 residues.